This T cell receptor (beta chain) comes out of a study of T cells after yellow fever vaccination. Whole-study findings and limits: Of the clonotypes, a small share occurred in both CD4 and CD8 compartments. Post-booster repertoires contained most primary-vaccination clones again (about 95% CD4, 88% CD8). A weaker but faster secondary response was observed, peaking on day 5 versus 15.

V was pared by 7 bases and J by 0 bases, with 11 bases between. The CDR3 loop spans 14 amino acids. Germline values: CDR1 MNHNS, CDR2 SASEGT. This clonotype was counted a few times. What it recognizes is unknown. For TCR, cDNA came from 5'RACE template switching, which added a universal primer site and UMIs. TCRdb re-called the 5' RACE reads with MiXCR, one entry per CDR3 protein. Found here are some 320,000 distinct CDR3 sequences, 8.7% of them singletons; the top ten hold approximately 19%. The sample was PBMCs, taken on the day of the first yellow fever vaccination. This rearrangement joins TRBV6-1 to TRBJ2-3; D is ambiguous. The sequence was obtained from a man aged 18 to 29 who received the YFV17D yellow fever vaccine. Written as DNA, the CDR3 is TGTGCCAGCACTATGATGGAAAGCACAGATACGCAGTATTTT. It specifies CASTMMESTDTQYF.